This T cell receptor beta chain was found in a study of CD4 T cells in relation to SARS-CoV-2 and coronaviruses. At the level of the study: PBMCs were cultured with antigen for roughly 10 days before TCR beta sequencing. The restricting HLA molecule for shared crossreactive spike epitopes was mapped.

As regards this clone: Its antigen is currently unknown.

Sequencing was performed with immunoSEQ multiplex PCR; in TCRdb, only in-frame clones are kept and a portion is missing. This sample has tens of thousands of clones, with less than 85% found just once. The CDR3 spans 17 residues. CDR1 SGHTA and CDR2 FQGTGA come from the germline V gene. The V segment lost 4 bases and the J segment 0 bases; nucleotides outside the gene matches: 5. Before the COVID-19 pandemic, during about 2010-2019, CD4+ T cells were taken from unexposed donors. Isolation of CD4+ T cells took place after approximately 11 days in culture. The clonotype originates from a human donor in good health. The sequenced sample consisted of CD4+ T cells from PBMCs, cultured in vitro. V usage is TRBV7-3 and J usage is TRBJ2-2; the match to TRBD2 covers 10 bases. In DNA form, the CDR3 reads TGTGCCAGCAGCTACCCTAGCGGGAGCGCGAACACCGGGGAGCTGTTTTTT. This codes for CASSYPSGSANTGELFF.